This T cell receptor (beta chain) was recorded in a study of blood T cell repertoires in COVID-19. In the study overall: COVID-19 samples from acute and convalescent phases originated in the United States, Italy and Spain. Sources were T cells, B-cell-depleted T cells, or PBMCs; the material itself was cDNA or gDNA.

The study drew participants aged roughly 18 to 95 years from under 30 US areas. Some clones are missing from TCRdb's copy, which holds only in-frame ones; the method was immunoSEQ multiplex PCR. The sample comprises 150,000 to 200,000 clones, roughly 80% of which are singletons, and approximately 11% rests with the top ten. Trimming cost V 0 bases and J 8 bases; bases outside gene matches: 6. Per the germline V gene, CDR1 is MGHRA and CDR2 is YSYEKL. The CDR3 has 16 amino acids. The J gene is TRBJ1-6, the V gene TRBV4-1, with 8 positions matching TRBD1. The receptor was isolated from a man aged 50 to 60 who had recovered from COVID-19. Sample: PBMCs or T cells enriched from blood (not recorded which). In DNA form, the CDR3 reads TGCGCCAGCAGCCAAGAAGGCCAGGGACAGGATTCACCCCTCCACTTT. Translation gives CASSQEGQGQDSPLHF.